These 26 T cell receptor beta chains came from one sample sequenced in a study of T cell responses to AZD1222 COVID-19 vaccine listed by TCRdb under 2021. The sample's time point label is to be understood as: baseline before first vaccination. The receptor library was made with the immunoSEQ multiplex PCR assay. In its TCRdb copy, this immuneACCESS table keeps in-frame sequences only and misses some clones. Where compared with another copy, unresolved V genes explain less than half of these, and the others have no known cause. Counted in this sample were 80,000 or so clones; 70% to 90% of them appeared once. The top ten clonotypes cover about 1.6% of the sample. Sample: peripheral blood, taken on day 0 of AZD1222 vaccination. The source of these receptors is an adult in good health.

The rearrangement joins TRBV10-2 to TRBJ1-5; D remains unclear. This CDR3 contains 12 residues. Trimming took 5 bases from V and 4 from J, leaving 6 bases between them. Germline CDR1 reads WSHSY; CDR2 reads SAAADI. The CDR3 nucleotides read TGCGCCAGCAGTCTTGAGAATCAGCCCCAGCATTTT. Translating it yields CASSLENQPQHF.

The J gene is TRBJ1-1, the V gene TRBV2, with 7 bases matching TRBD1. Trimming cost V 6 bases and J 6 bases; bases outside gene matches: 4. Germline CDR1 and CDR2: SNHLY and FYNNEI. CDR3 length: 12 amino acids. CDR3 DNA sequence: TGTGCCAGCAGGGGAGGGACAGCTGAAGCTTTCTTT. Its protein product is CASRGGTAEAFF.

The genes are TRBV7-9 and TRBJ1-1; perhaps TRBD1 as D (6 bases). Trimming removed 6 bases from V and 3 bases from J, with 23 bases in between. The CDR3 length is 17 residues. Germline CDR1 and CDR2: SEHNR and FQNEAQ (reference sequence). The CDR3 sequence: CASSWGTGSAKDTEAFF. The CDR3 region has the DNA TGTGCCAGCAGTTGGGGTACAGGGTCCGCAAAAGACACTGAAGCTTTCTTT.

V and J are TRBV30 and TRBJ1-5; D is perhaps TRBD1 (6 bases). There are 13 residues in the CDR3. Germline CDR1 reads GTSNPN; CDR2 reads SVGIG (reference sequence). Deletions cut 3 bases from V and 6 bases from J, with 12 bases between. CDR3 in amino acids: CAWRGGVLQPQHF. The CDR3 bases are TGTGCCTGGAGAGGGGGGGTCCTTCAGCCCCAGCATTTT.

The chain uses TRBV30 and TRBJ2-7; TRBD2 matches 10 bases. The trim removed 7 bases at V and 4 bases at J, leaving 10 bases unmatched. The CDR3 consists of 14 residues. Per the germline V gene, CDR1 is GTSNPN and CDR2 is SVGIG (reference sequence). As DNA, the CDR3 is TGTGCCTTCAAAAGCGGGAGGGCCAGATACGAGCAGTACTTC. This encodes CAFKSGRARYEQYF.

This clone was counted a single time. This chain links TRBV14 with TRBJ2-5, with TRBD1 matching 7 bases. This CDR3 is 17 amino acids long. From germline, CDR1 is SGHDN and CDR2 FVKESK. The trim removed 4 bases at V and 4 bases at J, leaving 15 bases unmatched. CDR3 loop: CASSPLRQGIFGETQYF. CDR3 sequence (DNA): TGTGCCAGCAGCCCCCTGAGACAGGGAATATTCGGAGAGACCCAGTACTTC.

The rearrangement joins TRBV6-5 to TRBJ1-3; D is unclear. This CDR3 contains 15 residues. Trimming shortened V by 7 bases and J by 4 bases, and 17 bases separated the two germline ends. The germline V gene encodes CDR1 MNHEY and CDR2 SVGAGI. Written as DNA, the CDR3 is TGTGCCAGCATCCTCAGCGGGCGGTACGGAAACACCATATATTTT. Its protein product is CASILSGRYGNTIYF.

Here the CDR3 reads CASSYGVPRYEQYF. The CDR3 nucleotides read TGTGCCAGCAGTTACGGGGTACCGAGATACGAGCAGTACTTC. The chain recombines TRBV6-2 or TRBV6-3 with TRBJ2-7; D unresolved. V gave up 2 bases and J gave up 4 bases, with 12 bases separating them. CDR1 MNHEY and CDR2 SVGEGT come from the germline V gene. The CDR3 length is 14 residues.

This rearrangement joins TRBV7-2 to TRBJ1-2; TRBD1 agrees at 7 bases. V lost 0 bases to trimming and J lost 7 bases; unmatched junction nucleotides: 8. CDR1 and CDR2 from the germline V gene are SGHTA and FQGNSA. The CDR3 contains 15 residues. The CDR3 here is CASSLAAGQRAGYTF. The CDR3 bases are TGTGCCAGCAGCTTAGCGGCGGGACAGCGGGCTGGCTACACCTTC.

The chain uses TRBV3-1 (or the pseudogene TRBV3-2) and TRBJ2-7; D perhaps matches TRBD2 (6 bases). CDR3 length: 14 amino acids. V was trimmed by 4 bases and J by 3 bases, leaving 13 bases between them. In germline, CDR1 is LGHDT, CDR2 YNNKEL (reference sequence). CDR3 sequence: CASSPTLSGYEQYF. CDR3 sequence (DNA): TGTGCCAGCAGCCCAACCCTTAGCGGCTACGAGCAGTACTTC.

The rearrangement links TRBV14 to TRBJ1-2; 7 bases are shared with TRBD1. The ends lost 4 bases at V and 8 bases at J; junction bases unmatched: 4. The CDR3 consists of 12 residues. Germline CDR1 and CDR2: SGHDN and FVKESK. The CDR3 reads CASSLDRAGYTF. The DNA of the CDR3 is TGTGCCAGCAGCCTAGACAGGGCGGGCTACACCTTC.

This chain joins TRBV5-1 and TRBJ2-6; no definite D call. CDR1 and CDR2 from the germline V gene are SGHRS and YFSETQ. This CDR3 is built from 15 residues. V gave up 0 bases and J gave up 0 bases, with 4 bases separating them. The chain's CDR3 is CASSLEGSGANVLTF. The CDR3 nucleotides read TGCGCCAGCAGCTTGGAGGGCTCTGGGGCCAACGTCCTGACTTTC.

The chain links TRBV30 to TRBJ1-2, with unresolved D. The germline V gene encodes CDR1 GTSNPN and CDR2 SVGIG (reference sequence). The CDR3 contains 13 residues. V dropped 4 bases and J dropped 4 bases, with 13 bases sitting between them. The CDR3 DNA reads as TGTGCCTGGACTCCAGAAGGGCTCTATGGCTACACCTTC. Translated: CAWTPEGLYGYTF.

The chain is built from TRBV7-9 and TRBJ2-1; TRBD2 aligns across 9 bases. Per germline, CDR1 SEHNR and CDR2 FQNEAQ (reference sequence). Trimming took 3 bases from V and 9 from J; bases not matched to a gene: 9. The length of the CDR3 is 15 residues. The CDR3 DNA reads TGTGCCAGCAGCTTTCATGGTAGCGGGAGAGGTGAGCAGTTCTTC. Encoded protein: CASSFHGSGRGEQFF.

V gene TRBV7-6 combines with J gene TRBJ2-7, with 7 bases lining up with TRBD1. Trimming took 2 bases from V and 0 from J; bases not matched to a gene: 13. The CDR3 consists of 18 residues. Germline values: CDR1 SGHVS, CDR2 FNYEAQ. The CDR3 DNA reads as TGTGCCAGCAGCTTAACGGAGACAGGGATTGGTGGCTCCTACGAGCAGTACTTC. Its translation: CASSLTETGIGGSYEQYF.

The CDR3: CSARGGSNTIYF. The CDR3 nucleotides are TGCAGCGCCCGAGGGGGTTCAAACACCATATATTTT. This chain uses TRBV29-1 with TRBJ1-3, with D possibly matching TRBD1 (6 bases). This CDR3 comprises 12 residues. Germline assignment: CDR1 SQVTM and CDR2 ANQGSEA. Deletions cut 7 bases from V and 6 bases from J, with 13 bases between.

The CDR3 DNA sequence: TGCAGCGTTGGCCCCGCTTTGGGGGCTTCTGAAGCTTTCTTT. Translating it yields CSVGPALGASEAFF. The chain combines TRBV29-1 with TRBJ1-1; tentatively, D is TRBD1 (6 bases). The germline V gene has CDR1 SQVTM and CDR2 ANQGSEA. This CDR3 is 14 amino acids long. Deletions cut 4 bases from V and 6 bases from J, with 18 bases between.

CDR3: CASSFRGVEAFF. CDR3 nucleotides: TGCGCCAGCAGCTTTCGTGGGGTGGAAGCTTTCTTT. This chain connects TRBV5-1 to TRBJ1-1, with no clear D. From germline, CDR1 is SGHRS and CDR2 YFSETQ. V was clipped by 2 bases and J by 8 bases, with 10 bases between them. The CDR3 has 12 amino acids.

The chain recombines TRBV24-1 with TRBJ2-1, with D perhaps TRBD2 (6 bases). CDR3 length: 15 residues. Germline V gene sequence: CDR1 KGHDR, CDR2 SFDVKD. V lost 3 bases, J lost 6 bases, and 14 bases lay in between. The CDR3 DNA follows: TGTGCCACCAGTGATGTGGGGGGAGTACGCAATGAGCAGTTCTTC. Translating it yields CATSDVGGVRNEQFF.

The chain uses TRBV6-6 and TRBJ2-7; 7 nucleotides line up with TRBD2. Trimming removed 0 bases from V and 3 bases from J; junction bases left unmatched: 5. There are 15 residues in the CDR3. Germline assignment: CDR1 MNHNY and CDR2 SVGAGI (reference sequence). The CDR3 nucleotides read TGTGCCAGCAGTTACTCGGGGGAGGGCCTCTACGAGCAGTACTTC. Its translation is CASSYSGEGLYEQYF.

The J gene is TRBJ2-7, the V gene TRBV18; a weak D match, TRBD1 (5 bases). This CDR3 comprises 16 residues. V lost 3 bases to trimming and J lost 2 bases, with 17 bases between them. Germline assignment: CDR1 KGHSH and CDR2 LQKENI. CDR3 in DNA: TGTGCCAGCTCACCGTCGCTGCCAGGGTTACCCTACGAGCAGTACTTC. Amino acid sequence: CASSPSLPGLPYEQYF. Drawing the rest from reference TRBV18 and TRBJ2-7, the complete variable domain is NAGVMQNPRHLVRRRGQEARLRCSPMKGHSHVYWYRQLPEEGLKFMVYLQKENIIDESGMPKERFSAEFPKEGPSILRIQQVVRGDSAAYFCASSPSLPGLPYEQYFGPGTRLTVT.

The V gene is TRBV7-8, the J gene TRBJ1-5, with TRBD1 matching 8 bases. The CDR3 runs 16 residues. Trimming at V came to 4 bases and at J to 0 bases, leaving 5 bases not matched to a gene. Germline V gene lookup returns CDR1 SGHVS and CDR2 FQNEAQ. CDR3 DNA sequence: TGTGCCAGCAGCTCTGGGACAGGTAATAGCAATCAGCCCCAGCATTTT. This gives the protein CASSSGTGNSNQPQHF.

The table lists this clone with a few counts. CDR3 sequence reads: CASSFTGPNYGYTF. CDR3 sequence (DNA): TGTGCCAGCAGCTTTACAGGACCTAACTATGGCTACACCTTC. This chain connects TRBV7-2 to TRBJ1-2; D possibly corresponds to TRBD1 (5 bases). This CDR3 is 14 amino acids long. The germline V gene has CDR1 SGHTA and CDR2 FQGNSA. Deletions cut 3 bases from V and 0 bases from J, with 8 bases between.

Worth noting for this clone: The junction departs from germline at one end; a sequencing error may be responsible. V is TRBV18 and J is TRBJ1-2; TRBD1 is a possible D gene (6 bases). Germline CDR1 and CDR2: KGHSH and LQKENI. The CDR3 sequence is 16 residues long. The DNA for the CDR3 is TGTGCCAGCTCTCCACTACAGGGATTGCGCGACTATGGCTACACCTTC. Translated, it gives CASSPLQGLRDYGYTF.

The chain uses TRBV11-1 and TRBJ2-1; 7 bases match TRBD2. Germline V gene lookup returns CDR1 SGHAT and CDR2 FQDESV (reference sequence). The CDR3 is 16 residues long. V lost 5 bases, J lost 2 bases, and 9 bases stayed unmatched. The CDR3 sequence is CASSPQSGGAYNEQFF. CDR3 nucleotide sequence: TGTGCCAGCAGCCCACAAAGTGGGGGGGCCTACAATGAGCAGTTCTTC.

The chain is built from TRBV5-4 and TRBJ2-7; perhaps TRBD1 as D (7 bases). Trimming pared 0 bases from V and 2 bases from J, leaving 15 bases between. There are 16 residues in the CDR3. Germline V CDR1 and CDR2: SGHNT, YYREEE (reference sequence). CDR3: CASSLGLGGGTYEQYF. In DNA, the CDR3 is TGTGCCAGCAGCTTGGGGTTAGGGGGCGGGACCTACGAGCAGTACTTC.